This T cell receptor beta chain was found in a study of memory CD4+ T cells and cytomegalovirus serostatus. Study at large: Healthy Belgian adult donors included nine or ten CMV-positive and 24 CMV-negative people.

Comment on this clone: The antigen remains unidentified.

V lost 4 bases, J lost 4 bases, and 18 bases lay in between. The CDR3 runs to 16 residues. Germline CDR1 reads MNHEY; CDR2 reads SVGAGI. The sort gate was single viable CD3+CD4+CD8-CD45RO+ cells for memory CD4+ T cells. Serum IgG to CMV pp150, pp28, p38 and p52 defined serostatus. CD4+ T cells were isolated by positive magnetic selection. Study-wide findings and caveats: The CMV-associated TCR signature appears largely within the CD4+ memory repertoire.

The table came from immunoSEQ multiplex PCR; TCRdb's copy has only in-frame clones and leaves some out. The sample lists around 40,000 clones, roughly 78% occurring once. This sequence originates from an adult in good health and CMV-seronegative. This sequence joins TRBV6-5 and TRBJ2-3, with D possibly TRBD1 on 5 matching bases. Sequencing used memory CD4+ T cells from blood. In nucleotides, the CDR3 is TGTGCCAGCAGTTTACGGACATCCCCTGGGCCAGATACGCAGTATTTT. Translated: CASSLRTSPGPDTQYF.